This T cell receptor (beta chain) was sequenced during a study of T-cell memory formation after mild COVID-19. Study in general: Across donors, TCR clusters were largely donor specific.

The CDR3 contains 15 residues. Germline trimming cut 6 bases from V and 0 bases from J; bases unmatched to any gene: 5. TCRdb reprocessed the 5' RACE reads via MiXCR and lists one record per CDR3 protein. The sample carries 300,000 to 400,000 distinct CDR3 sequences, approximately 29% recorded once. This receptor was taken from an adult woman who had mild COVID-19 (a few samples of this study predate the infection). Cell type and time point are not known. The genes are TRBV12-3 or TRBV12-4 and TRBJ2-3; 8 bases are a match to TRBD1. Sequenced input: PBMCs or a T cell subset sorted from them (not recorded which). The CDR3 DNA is TGTGCCAGCAGACAGACAGGGGACAGCACAGATACGCAGTATTTT. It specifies CASRQTGDSTDTQYF.